This record covers a single T cell receptor beta chain. Antigen specificity is unknown. With UMIs, 5'RACE template switching was used to make TCR beta cDNA. TCRdb reprocessed the 5' RACE reads; each CDR3 protein has one entry and no DNA is given. This sample contains about 540,000 distinct CDR3 sequences. The data derive from a study of T cells expressing NK-cell markers. Study-level background: All TCR beta repertoires analysed originated from sorted CD3+CD56+NKG2C+, CD3+CD56+NKG2C- and CD3+CD56-NKG2C+ T cells. HCMV seropositivity characterized most of the eight sequenced donors, and seronegativity one. General observations from the study: Also leading the CD3+CD56-NKG2C+ fraction in a handful of donors were these clonotypes.

In germline, CDR1 is SGHAT, CDR2 FQNNGV. CDR3 length: 13 amino acids. This TCR was sampled from a young man in good health. The chain recombines TRBV11-2 with TRBJ2-1; TCRdb's D call of TRBD2 is untestable without DNA. The sequenced sample consisted of blood T cells: a sorted CD56 or NKG2C T cell subset, CD4+ or CD8+ T cells, or bulk PBMC T cells (not recorded which). The CDR3 spells CASSFTSVYEQFF.